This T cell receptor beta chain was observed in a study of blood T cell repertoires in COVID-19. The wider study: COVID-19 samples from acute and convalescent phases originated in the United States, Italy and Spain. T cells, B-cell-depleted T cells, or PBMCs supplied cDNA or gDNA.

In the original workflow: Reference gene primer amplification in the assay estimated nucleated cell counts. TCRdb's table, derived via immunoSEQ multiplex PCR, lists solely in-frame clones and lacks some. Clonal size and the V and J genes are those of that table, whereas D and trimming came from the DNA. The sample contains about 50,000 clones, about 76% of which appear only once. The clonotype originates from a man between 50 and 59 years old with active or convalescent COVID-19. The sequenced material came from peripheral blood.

The DNA for the CDR3 is TGTGCCAGCAGCGTACCTGGAGGGGTTGGCTACACCTTC. It specifies CASSVPGGVGYTF. V and J are TRBV9 and TRBJ1-2, with D maybe TRBD1 (5 bases). The germline gives CDR1 SGDLS, CDR2 YYNGEE. CDR3 length: 13 residues. V lost 1 base and J 7 bases, leaving 11 bases between the germline ends.